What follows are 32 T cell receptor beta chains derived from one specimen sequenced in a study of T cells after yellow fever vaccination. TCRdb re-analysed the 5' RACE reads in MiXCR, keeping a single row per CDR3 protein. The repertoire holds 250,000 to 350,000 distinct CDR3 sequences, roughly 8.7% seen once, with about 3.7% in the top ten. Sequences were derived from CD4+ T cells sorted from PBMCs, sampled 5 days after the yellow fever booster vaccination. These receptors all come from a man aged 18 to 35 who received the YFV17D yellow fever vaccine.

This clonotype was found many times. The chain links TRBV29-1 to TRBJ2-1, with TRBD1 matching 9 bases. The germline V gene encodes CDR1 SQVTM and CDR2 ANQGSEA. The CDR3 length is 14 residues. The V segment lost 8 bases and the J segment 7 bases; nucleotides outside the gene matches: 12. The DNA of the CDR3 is TGCAGCACCGATTTGGGGACAGGGTGGAATGAGCAGTTCTTC. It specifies CSTDLGTGWNEQFF.

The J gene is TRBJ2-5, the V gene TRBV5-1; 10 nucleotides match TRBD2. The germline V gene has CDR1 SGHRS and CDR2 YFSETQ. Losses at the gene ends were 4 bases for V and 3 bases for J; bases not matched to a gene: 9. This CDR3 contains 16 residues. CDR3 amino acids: CASSLQDSGGKETQYF. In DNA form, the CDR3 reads TGCGCCAGCAGCCTGCAGGATAGCGGGGGGAAAGAGACCCAGTACTTC.

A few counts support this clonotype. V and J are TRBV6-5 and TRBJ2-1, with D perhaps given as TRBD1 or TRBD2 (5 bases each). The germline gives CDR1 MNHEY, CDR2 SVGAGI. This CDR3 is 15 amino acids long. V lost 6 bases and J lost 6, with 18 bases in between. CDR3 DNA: TGTGCCAGCAGCCGACGTTTCGGGGCGGGCAATGAGCAGTTCTTC. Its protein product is CASSRRFGAGNEQFF.

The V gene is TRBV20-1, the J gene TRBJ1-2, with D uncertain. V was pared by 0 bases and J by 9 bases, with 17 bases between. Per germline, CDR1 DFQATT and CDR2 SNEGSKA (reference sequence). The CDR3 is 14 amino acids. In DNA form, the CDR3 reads TGCAGTGCTAGAGATACTATCACGCTAATCCGCTACACCTTC. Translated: CSARDTITLIRYTF.

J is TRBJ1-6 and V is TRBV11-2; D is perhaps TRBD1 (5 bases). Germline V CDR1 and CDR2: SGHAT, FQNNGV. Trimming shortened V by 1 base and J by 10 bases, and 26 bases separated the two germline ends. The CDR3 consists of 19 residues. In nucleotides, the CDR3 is TGTGCCAGCAGCTTAGCTAAAGTCATGACAGAGGACCGTCAATCACCCCTCCACTTT. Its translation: CASSLAKVMTEDRQSPLHF.

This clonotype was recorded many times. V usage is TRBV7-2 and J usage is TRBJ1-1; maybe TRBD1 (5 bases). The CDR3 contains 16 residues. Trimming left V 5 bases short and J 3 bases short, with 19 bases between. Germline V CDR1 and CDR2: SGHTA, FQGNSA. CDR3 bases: TGTGCCAGCAGCCTCTACTCAGGGACGACGGACACTGAAGCTTTCTTT. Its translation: CASSLYSGTTDTEAFF.

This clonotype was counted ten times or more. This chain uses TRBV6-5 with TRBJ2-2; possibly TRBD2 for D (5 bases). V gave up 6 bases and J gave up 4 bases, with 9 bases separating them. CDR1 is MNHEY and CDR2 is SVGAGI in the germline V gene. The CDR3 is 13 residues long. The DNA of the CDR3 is TGTGCCAGCAGCCCCGCGGGCACCGGGGAGCTGTTTTTT. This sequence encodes CASSPAGTGELFF.

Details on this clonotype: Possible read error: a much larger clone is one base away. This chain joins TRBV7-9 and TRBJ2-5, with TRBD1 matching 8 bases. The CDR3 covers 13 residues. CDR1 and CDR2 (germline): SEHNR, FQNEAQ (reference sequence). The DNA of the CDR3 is TGTGCCTGCAGCTCCGGACAGGGAGAGACCCAGTACTTC. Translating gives CACSSGQGETQYF.

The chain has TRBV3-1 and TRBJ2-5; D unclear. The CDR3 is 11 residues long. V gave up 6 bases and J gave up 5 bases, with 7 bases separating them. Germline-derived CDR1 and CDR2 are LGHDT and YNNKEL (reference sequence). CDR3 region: CASRVLETQYF. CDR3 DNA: TGTGCCAGCAGGGTTCTTGAGACCCAGTACTTC.

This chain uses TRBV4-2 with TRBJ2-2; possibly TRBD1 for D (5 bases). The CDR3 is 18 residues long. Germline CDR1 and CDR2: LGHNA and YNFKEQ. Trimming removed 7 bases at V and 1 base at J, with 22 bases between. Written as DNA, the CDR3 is TGTGCCAGCACCTCATGGAAAAGGGGCAGACAGAACACCGGGGAGCTGTTTTTT. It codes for CASTSWKRGRQNTGELFF.

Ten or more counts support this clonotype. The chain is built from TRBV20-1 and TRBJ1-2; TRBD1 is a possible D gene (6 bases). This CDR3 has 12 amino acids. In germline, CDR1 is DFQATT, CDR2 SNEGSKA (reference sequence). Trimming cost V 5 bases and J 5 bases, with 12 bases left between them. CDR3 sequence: CSARQGGYGYTF. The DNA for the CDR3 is TGCAGTGCTCGCCAAGGGGGTTATGGCTACACCTTC.

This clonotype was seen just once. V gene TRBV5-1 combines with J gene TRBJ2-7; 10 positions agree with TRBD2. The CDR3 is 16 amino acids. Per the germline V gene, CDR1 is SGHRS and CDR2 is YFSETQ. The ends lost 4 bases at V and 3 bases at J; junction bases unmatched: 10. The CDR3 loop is CASSPRSGGAYYEQYF. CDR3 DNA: TGCGCCAGCAGCCCGAGGAGCGGGGGGGCTTACTACGAGCAGTACTTC.

CDR3 in DNA: TGTGCCAGCAGCTTATGGGAGACCGGGGAGCTGTTTTTT. It specifies CASSLWETGELFF. This chain connects TRBV7-3 to TRBJ2-2, with D maybe TRBD2 (5 bases). Looked up from germline, CDR1 is SGHTA and CDR2 is FQGTGA. The CDR3 sequence is 13 residues long. Trimming took 2 bases from V and 5 from J, leaving 6 bases between them. Supplemented by reference TRBV7-3 and TRBJ2-2, the full variable domain reads GAGVSQTPSNKVTEKGKYVELRCDPISGHTALYWYRQSLGQGPEFLIYFQGTGAADDSGLPNDRFFAVRPEGSVSTLKIQRTERGDSAVYLCASSLWETGELFFGEGSRLTVL.

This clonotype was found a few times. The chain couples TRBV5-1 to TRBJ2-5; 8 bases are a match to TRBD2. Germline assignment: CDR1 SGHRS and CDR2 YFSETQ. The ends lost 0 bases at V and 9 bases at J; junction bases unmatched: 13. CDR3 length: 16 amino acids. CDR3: CASSLEARDRRGAQYF. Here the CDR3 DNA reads TGCGCCAGCAGCTTGGAGGCTCGGGACCGGCGGGGGGCCCAGTACTTC.

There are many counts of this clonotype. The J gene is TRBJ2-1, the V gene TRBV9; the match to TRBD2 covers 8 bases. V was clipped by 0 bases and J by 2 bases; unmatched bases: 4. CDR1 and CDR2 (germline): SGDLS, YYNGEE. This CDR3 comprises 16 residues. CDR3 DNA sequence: TGTGCCAGCAGCGTAGCGGGGGGGAATACCTACAATGAGCAGTTCTTC. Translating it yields CASSVAGGNTYNEQFF.

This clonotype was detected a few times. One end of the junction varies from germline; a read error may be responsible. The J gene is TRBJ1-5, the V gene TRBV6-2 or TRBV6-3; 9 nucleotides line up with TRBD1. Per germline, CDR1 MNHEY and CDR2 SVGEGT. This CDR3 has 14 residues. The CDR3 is CASSWDRVVQAQHF. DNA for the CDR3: TGTGCCAGCAGCTGGGACAGGGTCGTTCAGGCCCAGCATTTT.

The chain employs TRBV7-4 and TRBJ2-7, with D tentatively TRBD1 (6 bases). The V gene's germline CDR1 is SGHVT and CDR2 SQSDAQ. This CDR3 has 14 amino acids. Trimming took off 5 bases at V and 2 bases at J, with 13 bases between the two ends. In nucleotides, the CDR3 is TGTGCCAGCAGCGGTAGAGGGGGAACCTACGAGCAGTACTTC. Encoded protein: CASSGRGGTYEQYF.

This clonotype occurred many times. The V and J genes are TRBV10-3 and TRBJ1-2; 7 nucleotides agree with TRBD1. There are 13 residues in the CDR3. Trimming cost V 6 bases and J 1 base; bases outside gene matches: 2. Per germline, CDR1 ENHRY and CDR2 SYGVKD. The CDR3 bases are TGTGCCATCAGCGGGGACAGTAACTATGGCTACACCTTC. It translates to CAISGDSNYGYTF.

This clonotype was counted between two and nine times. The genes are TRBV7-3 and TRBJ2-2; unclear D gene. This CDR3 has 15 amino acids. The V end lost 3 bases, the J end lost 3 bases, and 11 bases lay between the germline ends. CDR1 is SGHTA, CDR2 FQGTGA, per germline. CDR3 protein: CASSLGQSHTGELFF. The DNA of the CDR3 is TGTGCCAGCAGCTTGGGTCAGTCCCACACCGGGGAGCTGTTTTTT.

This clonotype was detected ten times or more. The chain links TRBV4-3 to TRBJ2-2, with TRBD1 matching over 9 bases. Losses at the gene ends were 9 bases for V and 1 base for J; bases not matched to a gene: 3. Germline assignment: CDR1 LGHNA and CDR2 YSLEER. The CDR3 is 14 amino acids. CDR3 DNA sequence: TGCGCCAGTAGGGACAGGGTGAACACCGGGGAGCTGTTTTTT. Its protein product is CASRDRVNTGELFF.

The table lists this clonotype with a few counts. CDR3 sequence reads: CASSTNRGLGETQYF. CDR3 sequence (DNA): TGTGCCAGCAGCACAAACCGGGGGCTGGGGGAGACCCAGTACTTC. The rearrangement joins TRBV7-2 to TRBJ2-5; D is possibly TRBD1 or TRBD2 (6 bases each). The germline V gene has CDR1 SGHTA and CDR2 FQGNSA. The CDR3 consists of 15 residues. Trimming cost V 5 bases and J 5 bases, with 18 bases left between them.

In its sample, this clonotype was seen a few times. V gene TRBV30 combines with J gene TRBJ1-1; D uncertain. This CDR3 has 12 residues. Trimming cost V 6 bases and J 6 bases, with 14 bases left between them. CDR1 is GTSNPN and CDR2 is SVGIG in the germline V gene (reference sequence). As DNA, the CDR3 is TGTGCCTGCCTCGTGAGAGGAGCTGAAGCTTTCTTT. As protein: CACLVRGAEAFF.

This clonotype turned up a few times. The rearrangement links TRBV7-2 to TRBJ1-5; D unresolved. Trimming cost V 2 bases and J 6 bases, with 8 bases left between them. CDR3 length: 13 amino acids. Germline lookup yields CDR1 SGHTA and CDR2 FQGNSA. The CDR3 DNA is TGTGCCAGCAGCTTAAGATCCAGTCAGCCCCAGCATTTT. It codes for CASSLRSSQPQHF.

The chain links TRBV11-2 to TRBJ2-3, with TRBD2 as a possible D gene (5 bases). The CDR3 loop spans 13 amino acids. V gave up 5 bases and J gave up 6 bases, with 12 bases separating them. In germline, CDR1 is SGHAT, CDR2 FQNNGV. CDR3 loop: CASSVAGADTQYF. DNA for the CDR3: TGTGCCAGCAGCGTGGCGGGCGCCGATACGCAGTATTTT.

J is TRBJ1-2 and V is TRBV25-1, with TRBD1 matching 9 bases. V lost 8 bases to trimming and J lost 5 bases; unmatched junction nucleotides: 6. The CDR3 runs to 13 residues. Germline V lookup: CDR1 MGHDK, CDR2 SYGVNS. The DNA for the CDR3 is TGTGCCAGCTCGGGACAGGGACTATATGGCTACACCTTC. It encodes CASSGQGLYGYTF.

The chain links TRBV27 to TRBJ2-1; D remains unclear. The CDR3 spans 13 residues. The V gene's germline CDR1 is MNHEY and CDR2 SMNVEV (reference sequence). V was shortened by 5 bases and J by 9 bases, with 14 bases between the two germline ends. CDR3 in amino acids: CASSNGWASEQFF. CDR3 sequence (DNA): TGTGCCAGCAGTAACGGATGGGCGTCTGAGCAGTTCTTC.

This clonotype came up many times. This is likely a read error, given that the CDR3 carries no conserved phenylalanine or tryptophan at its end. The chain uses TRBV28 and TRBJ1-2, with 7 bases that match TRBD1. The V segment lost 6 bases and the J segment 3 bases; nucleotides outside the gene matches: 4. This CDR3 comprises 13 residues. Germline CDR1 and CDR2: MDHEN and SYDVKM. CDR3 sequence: CASSSGQDYGYTL. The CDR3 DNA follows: TGTGCCAGCAGCTCCGGACAGGACTATGGCTACACCTTA.

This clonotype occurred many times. As DNA, the CDR3 is TGTGCCAGCAGCCAAGATACCCAGGGGAAGACCCAGTACTTC. Residues: CASSQDTQGKTQYF. The chain joins TRBV4-2 to TRBJ2-5; D might be TRBD1 (6 bases). V lost 0 bases and J 6 bases, leaving 11 bases between the germline ends. Looked up from germline, CDR1 is LGHNA and CDR2 is YNFKEQ. The CDR3 length is 14 residues.

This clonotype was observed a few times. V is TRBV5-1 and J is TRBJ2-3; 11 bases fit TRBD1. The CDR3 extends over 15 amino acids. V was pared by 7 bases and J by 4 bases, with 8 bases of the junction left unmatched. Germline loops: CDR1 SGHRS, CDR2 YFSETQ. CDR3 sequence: CASAHRDRGSDTQYF. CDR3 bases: TGCGCCAGCGCACACCGGGACAGGGGGTCAGATACGCAGTATTTT.

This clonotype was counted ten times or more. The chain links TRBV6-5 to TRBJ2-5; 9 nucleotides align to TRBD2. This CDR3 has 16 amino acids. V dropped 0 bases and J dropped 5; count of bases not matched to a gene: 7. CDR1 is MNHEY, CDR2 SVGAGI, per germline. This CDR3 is CASSYSNSGGYETQYF. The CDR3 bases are TGTGCCAGCAGTTACTCGAATAGCGGGGGTTATGAGACCCAGTACTTC.

Here the CDR3 DNA reads TGTGCCAGCAGTGAAGAAGGTGGGGGGGCCTCGTACGAGCAGTACGTC. Residues: CASSEEGGGASYEQYV. The rearrangement joins TRBV6-1 to TRBJ2-7; D may be TRBD2 (7 bases). V lost 1 base, J lost 4 bases, and 17 bases lay in between. The CDR3 has 16 residues. The V gene's germline CDR1 is MNHNS and CDR2 SASEGT.

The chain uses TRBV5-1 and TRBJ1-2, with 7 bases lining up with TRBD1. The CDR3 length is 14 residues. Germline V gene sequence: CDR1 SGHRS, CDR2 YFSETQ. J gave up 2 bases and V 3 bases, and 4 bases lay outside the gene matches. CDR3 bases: TGCGCCAGCAGCTCGCCACAGGGGAACTATGGCTACACCTTC. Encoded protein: CASSSPQGNYGYTF.